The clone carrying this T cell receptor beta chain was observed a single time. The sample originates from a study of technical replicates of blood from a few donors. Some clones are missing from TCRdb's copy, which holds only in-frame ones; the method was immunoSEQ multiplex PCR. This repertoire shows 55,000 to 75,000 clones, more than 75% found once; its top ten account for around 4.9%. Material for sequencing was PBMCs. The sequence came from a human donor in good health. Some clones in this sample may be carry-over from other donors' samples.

The CDR3 DNA sequence: TGTGCCAGCAGCTTGGCGGGCAGGGGAAATGAGCAGTTCTTC. It specifies CASSLAGRGNEQFF. The rearrangement joins TRBV5-6 to TRBJ2-1, with a possible D match to TRBD1 (6 bases). V lost 0 bases, J lost 7 bases, and 11 bases lay in between. CDR1 is SGHDT and CDR2 is YYEEEE in the germline V gene. The CDR3 sequence is 14 residues long.